One sample yielded the 11 T cell receptor beta chains listed below, sequenced in a study of T cell responses to AZD1222 COVID-19 vaccine. Clones were read by immunoSEQ multiplex PCR, and TCRdb kept only the in-frame ones, dropping some. The table records about 120,000 clones, 86% of them present only once. Sequenced here: peripheral blood, sampled on day 0 of AZD1222 vaccination. The origin of the receptors is an adult in good health.

Many counts were recorded for this clone. The chain is built from TRBV4-3 and TRBJ1-4; D uncertain. Germline V gene data show CDR1 as LGHNA and CDR2 as YSLEER. The germline V and J ends were trimmed by 0 bases and 0 bases, with 8 bases remaining between them. The length of the CDR3 is 16 residues. In DNA form, the CDR3 reads TGCGCCAGCAGCCAAGATCTTAGTTCAACTAATGAAAAACTGTTTTTT. Translation: CASSQDLSSTNEKLFF.

The rearrangement joins TRBV10-1 to TRBJ2-1, with 8 bases that match TRBD1. This CDR3 comprises 14 residues. V shed 8 bases and J 12 bases; nucleotides not matched to a gene: 15. The V gene's germline CDR1 is WNHNN and CDR2 SYGVQD (reference sequence). CDR3 amino acids: CASAPSRDRLGQFF. The CDR3 DNA reads as TGCGCCAGCGCACCCTCCCGGGACAGGCTGGGGCAGTTCTTC.

The V gene is TRBV7-9, the J gene TRBJ2-7; 9 bases are a match to TRBD1. Trimming cost V 5 bases and J 5 bases; bases outside gene matches: 7. This CDR3 contains 14 residues. From germline, CDR1 is SEHNR and CDR2 FQNEAQ (reference sequence). DNA of the CDR3: TGTGCCAGCAGCCTCCCGGACAGGGGTGACGAGCAGTACTTC. It translates to CASSLPDRGDEQYF.

The chain is built from TRBV7-2 and TRBJ2-3, with D maybe TRBD2 (7 bases). The CDR3 runs 12 residues. V lost 11 bases and J lost 3, with 12 bases in between. Germline loops: CDR1 SGHTA, CDR2 FQGNSA. CDR3 residues: CAGRGVTDTQYF. In DNA, the CDR3 is TGTGCCGGGAGGGGGGTAACAGATACGCAGTATTTT.

This clone was recorded once. This sequence joins TRBV6-5 and TRBJ1-2; no reliable D call. Trimming took off 6 bases at V and 5 bases at J, with 13 bases between the two ends. The CDR3 has 13 residues. CDR1 MNHEY and CDR2 SVGAGI come from the germline V gene. CDR3 coding DNA: TGTGCCAGCAGAATCCCCGACTCATATGGCTACACCTTC. Translation: CASRIPDSYGYTF.

V usage is TRBV6-2 or TRBV6-3 and J usage is TRBJ1-1; a weak D match, TRBD1 (5 bases). Trimming left V 2 bases short and J 4 bases short, with 11 bases between. Germline CDR1 and CDR2: MNHEY and SVGEGT. The CDR3 has 14 residues. Written as DNA, the CDR3 is TGTGCCAGCAGTTACGGGGGAGTAGCCACTGAAGCTTTCTTT. It is translated as CASSYGGVATEAFF.

The chain is built from TRBV28 and TRBJ2-7; TRBD1 matches at 11 bases. The CDR3 spans 16 residues. V shed 1 base and J 7 bases; nucleotides not matched to a gene: 9. Germline V CDR1 and CDR2: MDHEN, SYDVKM. The CDR3 reads CASSLLLGQGDYEQYF. Here the CDR3 DNA reads TGTGCCAGCAGTTTATTATTGGGACAGGGGGATTATGAGCAGTACTTC.

The chain recombines TRBV27 with TRBJ2-1; the match to TRBD2 covers 10 bases. Germline CDR1 reads MNHEY; CDR2 reads SMNVEV (reference sequence). The CDR3 length is 15 residues. The V segment lost 2 bases and the J segment 7 bases; nucleotides outside the gene matches: 5. CDR3 in DNA: TGTGCCAGCAGTTTACAAGCGGGGGGGAGGAATGAGCAGTTCTTC. Amino acid sequence: CASSLQAGGRNEQFF.

The chain uses TRBV3-1 (or the pseudogene TRBV3-2) and TRBJ2-7; D unclear. This CDR3 is 14 amino acids long. V was trimmed by 3 bases and J by 2 bases, leaving 11 bases between them. Germline CDR1 reads LGHDT; CDR2 reads YNNKEL (reference sequence). CDR3 loop: CASSQSTPAYEQYF. The CDR3 bases are TGTGCCAGCAGCCAGTCGACACCAGCCTACGAGCAGTACTTC.

This rearrangement joins TRBV6-5 to TRBJ1-1; TRBD1 might be the D (5 bases). V was clipped by 4 bases and J by 1 base, with 10 bases between them. The CDR3 runs to 14 residues. CDR1 and CDR2 (germline): MNHEY, SVGAGI. The CDR3 protein is CASSFWGGNTEAFF. The CDR3 region has the DNA TGTGCCAGCAGTTTTTGGGGGGGGAACACTGAAGCTTTCTTT.

The rearrangement joins TRBV4-3 to TRBJ1-6; D is uncertain. The germline gives CDR1 LGHNA, CDR2 YSLEER. The CDR3 extends over 17 amino acids. Trimming shortened V by 8 bases and J by 0 bases, and 17 bases separated the two germline ends. CDR3 DNA sequence: TGCGCCAGCTCGAGCTCCCCGCCGAGCTCCTATAATTCACCCCTCCACTTT. It specifies CASSSSPPSSYNSPLHF.